These 27 T cell receptor beta chains were sequenced from one sample in a study of beta chain features in type 1 diabetes. The isolated RNA, all of it, was reverse transcribed, so expressed TCRB transcripts were what got sequenced. Repertoires were generated with immunoSEQ multiplex PCR, while TCRdb's copy carries only in-frame clones and drops some. Counted here are about 290,000 clones, roughly 8% occurring once; the ten biggest clones make up more than 0.9%. The specimen sequenced was central memory CD4+ T cells from blood. These receptors were taken from a woman under 30 in good health.

This clone was seen repeatedly, ten times or more. This chain links TRBV7-2 with TRBJ2-4; 11 bases align to TRBD2. V was clipped by 1 base and J by 2 bases; unmatched bases: 4. The CDR3 has 17 residues. Germline V gives CDR1 SGHTA, CDR2 FQGNSA. The CDR3 spells CASSLGLAGLTKNIQYF. The CDR3 DNA sequence: TGTGCCAGCAGCTTAGGACTAGCGGGGCTGACCAAAAACATTCAGTACTTC.

This sequence joins TRBV7-9 and TRBJ2-3; TRBD2 agrees at 7 bases. Trimming at V came to 5 bases and at J to 0 bases, leaving 2 bases not matched to a gene. The CDR3 extends over 14 amino acids. The V gene's germline CDR1 is SEHNR and CDR2 FQNEAQ (reference sequence). CDR3 nucleotides: TGTGCCAGCAGCAATAGCGGGAGCACAGATACGCAGTATTTT. It specifies CASSNSGSTDTQYF.

The chain employs TRBV7-2 and TRBJ1-2; D may be TRBD1 (5 bases). Trimming took off 3 bases at V and 4 bases at J, with 12 bases between the two ends. The CDR3 runs 14 residues. Germline V lookup: CDR1 SGHTA, CDR2 FQGNSA. CDR3 in amino acids: CASSFGAHAYGYTF. CDR3 nucleotide sequence: TGTGCCAGCAGCTTTGGGGCGCATGCCTATGGCTACACCTTC.

The chain combines TRBV29-1 with TRBJ2-1, with D tentatively TRBD2 (5 bases). Germline lookup yields CDR1 SQVTM and CDR2 ANQGSEA. This CDR3 is 13 amino acids long. The CDR3 sequence: CSYGESSYNEQFF. DNA for the CDR3: TGCAGTTACGGGGAAAGCTCCTACAATGAGCAGTTCTTC.

This clone was recorded a few times. The chain links TRBV7-2 to TRBJ2-3, with TRBD2 identical over 7 bases. The CDR3 consists of 16 residues. Trimming took 5 bases from V and 0 from J; bases not matched to a gene: 8. CDR1 SGHTA and CDR2 FQGNSA come from the germline V gene. CDR3: CASSRGRRESTDTQYF. CDR3 nucleotide sequence: TGTGCCAGCAGCCGAGGACGGCGGGAGAGCACAGATACGCAGTATTTT.

The chain couples TRBV28 to TRBJ1-5, with D perhaps TRBD1 (6 bases). The V gene's germline CDR1 is MDHEN and CDR2 SYDVKM. The V gene lost 2 bases and the J gene lost 6 bases, with 14 bases spanning the gap. This CDR3 region has 15 residues. In DNA, the CDR3 is TGTGCCAGCAGTTTAACGGGGACAATTAGTCAGCCCCAGCATTTT. Translated: CASSLTGTISQPQHF.

This clone was detected only a few times. The V and J genes are TRBV27 and TRBJ1-2, with D possibly matching TRBD1 (5 bases). The CDR3 spans 14 residues. Trimming left V 2 bases short and J 4 bases short, with 11 bases between. Germline lookup yields CDR1 MNHEY and CDR2 SMNVEV (reference sequence). The CDR3 here is CASSLRRDGYGYTF. The CDR3 DNA reads as TGTGCCAGCAGTTTACGCAGGGACGGCTATGGCTACACCTTC.

This clone was detected only a few times. This sequence joins TRBV18 and TRBJ2-2; D is uncertain. V shed 2 bases and J shed 1 base, with 8 bases lying between them. This CDR3 spans 15 amino acids. Germline V lookup: CDR1 KGHSH, CDR2 LQKENI. The CDR3: CASSPLAKNTGELFF. The CDR3 coding sequence is TGTGCCAGCTCACCATTAGCCAAGAACACCGGGGAGCTGTTTTTT.

This clone was found a few times. The chain is built from TRBV25-1 and TRBJ1-2; unclear D gene. The germline V and J ends were trimmed by 1 base and 8 bases, with 14 bases remaining between them. There are 14 residues in the CDR3. The germline V gene encodes CDR1 MGHDK and CDR2 SYGVNS. The CDR3 DNA reads TGTGCCAGCAGTGAATTTGTTGGGTCTAGGGGCTACACCTTC. It codes for CASSEFVGSRGYTF.

Of note for this clone: Since a much larger clone is just one base distant, this may be a read error. The V gene is TRBV25-1, the J gene TRBJ2-7; D uncertain. V was pared by 6 bases and J by 1 base, with 4 bases between. This CDR3 is 11 amino acids long. CDR1 MGHDK and CDR2 SYGVNS come from the germline V gene. In DNA, the CDR3 is TGTGCCAGCAGGGATTCCTACGAGCAGTACTTC. As protein: CASRDSYEQYF.

This clone has more than one count but fewer than ten. The chain joins TRBV6-5 to TRBJ1-1, with 8 bases identical to TRBD1. Trimming removed 2 bases from V and 0 bases from J; junction bases left unmatched: 5. Germline V gene sequence: CDR1 MNHEY, CDR2 SVGAGI. This CDR3 has 16 residues. CDR3 in DNA: TGTGCCAGCAGTTACCCGCCAGGGGGCCTGAACACTGAAGCTTTCTTT. Amino acid sequence: CASSYPPGGLNTEAFF.

This clone occurred a few times. This chain uses TRBV5-1 with TRBJ2-2, with TRBD1 identical over 8 bases. Germline CDR1 reads SGHRS; CDR2 reads YFSETQ. The length of the CDR3 is 16 residues. Trimming took 1 base from V and 7 from J; bases not matched to a gene: 9. CDR3 nucleotide sequence: TGCGCCAGCAGCTTGCGATCGGACAGGGCTAGCGGGGAGCTGTTTTTT. This sequence encodes CASSLRSDRASGELFF.

This clone was recorded once. The chain carries TRBV4-1 and TRBJ2-3; a possible D gene is TRBD1 (5 bases). This CDR3 spans 15 amino acids. Germline values: CDR1 MGHRA, CDR2 YSYEKL. Deletions cut 4 bases from V and 2 bases from J, with 13 bases between. The chain's CDR3 is CASSPSGHFTDTQYF. The CDR3 DNA sequence: TGCGCCAGCAGCCCATCCGGACACTTCACAGATACGCAGTATTTT.

The chain recombines TRBV29-1 with TRBJ2-1; 13 positions match TRBD2. J was trimmed by 9 bases and V by 6 bases; bases with no gene match: 11. The CDR3 is 15 residues long. Looked up from germline, CDR1 is SQVTM and CDR2 is ANQGSEA. This chain's CDR3 is CSVRGLAGPSAEQFF. As DNA, the CDR3 is TGCAGCGTGAGGGGACTAGCGGGACCTTCCGCTGAGCAGTTCTTC.

In its sample, this clone was seen a few times. The chain combines TRBV28 with TRBJ1-4; no definite D call. Germline loops: CDR1 MDHEN, CDR2 SYDVKM. CDR3 length: 14 amino acids. Between the trimmed V and J ends, which lost 3 bases and 7 bases, there was a span of 12 bases. The CDR3 loop is CASSFPRPGEKLFF. For the CDR3, the DNA is TGTGCCAGCAGTTTCCCCAGGCCGGGTGAAAAACTGTTTTTT.

The J gene is TRBJ2-7, the V gene TRBV30; D uncertain. Germline V lookup: CDR1 GTSNPN, CDR2 SVGIG (reference sequence). Trimming took off 5 bases at V and 7 bases at J, with 15 bases between the two ends. The CDR3 extends over 12 amino acids. CDR3: CAWGPRVGEQYF. In nucleotides, the CDR3 is TGTGCCTGGGGCCCCCGGGTGGGGGAGCAGTACTTC.

This clone was observed at least ten times. The chain couples TRBV13 to TRBJ2-5, with D hard to call. Germline loops: CDR1 PRHDT, CDR2 FYEKMQ (reference sequence). CDR3 length: 14 amino acids. Trimming left V 2 bases short and J 5 bases short, with 12 bases between. The chain's CDR3 is CASSLRGDSETQYF. The CDR3 DNA reads as TGTGCCAGCAGCTTACGTGGGGATAGCGAGACCCAGTACTTC.

About this clone itself: A read error may explain this, as a much larger clone is one base away. J is TRBJ2-3 and V is TRBV11-3, with 8 bases fitting TRBD2. The CDR3 extends over 15 amino acids. Trimming cost V 2 bases and J 1 base; bases outside gene matches: 2. In germline, CDR1 is SGHNT, CDR2 YENEEA. CDR3: CASSLRSGGTDTQYF. Written as DNA, the CDR3 is TGTGCCAGCAGCTTACGTAGCGGGGGCACAGATACGCAGTATTTT.

The chain couples TRBV6-1 to TRBJ2-3; possible D gene TRBD2, 5 bases. Per germline, CDR1 MNHNS and CDR2 SASEGT. The CDR3 is 13 residues long. V was shortened by 7 bases and J by 2 bases, with 10 bases between the two germline ends. The CDR3 sequence: CASKTGNTDTQYF. The CDR3 coding sequence is TGTGCCAGCAAAACGGGAAACACAGATACGCAGTATTTT.

The V call is TRBV28, the J call TRBJ2-3; D unresolved. The germline V gene has CDR1 MDHEN and CDR2 SYDVKM. CDR3 size: 15 residues. V lost 3 bases to trimming and J lost 6 bases, with 16 bases between them. The CDR3, as DNA: TGTGCCAGCAGTTTTTCGGCGTCAAGGTCGGATACGCAGTATTTT. Translated: CASSFSASRSDTQYF. The whole variable domain, filled in from reference TRBV28 and TRBJ2-3, reads DVKVTQSSRYLVKRTGEKVFLECVQDMDHENMFWYRQDPGLGLRLIYFSYDVKMKEKGDIPEGYSVSREKKERFSLILESASTNQTSMYLCASSFSASRSDTQYFGPGTRLTVL.

The chain couples TRBV30 to TRBJ1-3; D call uncertain. The V end lost 0 bases, the J end lost 10 bases, and 10 bases lay between the germline ends. The CDR3 loop spans 12 amino acids. Germline V gives CDR1 GTSNPN, CDR2 SVGIG (reference sequence). The CDR3 DNA follows: TGTGCCTGGAGTGTACTTTTGGGAACCATATATTTT. This encodes CAWSVLLGTIYF.

The V gene is TRBV6-5, the J gene TRBJ2-3, with 10 bases that match TRBD2. V dropped 4 bases and J dropped 7; count of bases not matched to a gene: 11. This CDR3 contains 16 residues. Germline-derived CDR1 and CDR2 are MNHEY and SVGAGI. CDR3 sequence: CASSSEAGGRVNTQYF. CDR3 DNA sequence: TGTGCCAGCAGTTCGGAAGCGGGAGGGCGGGTAAATACGCAGTATTTT.

Of note for this clone: This may be a read error, as it is one base from a much larger clone. This rearrangement joins TRBV7-7 to TRBJ2-3; TRBD2 agrees at 11 bases. Germline CDR1 reads SSHAT; CDR2 reads FNYEAQ (reference sequence). The CDR3 runs 15 residues. The V segment lost 5 bases and the J segment 1 base; nucleotides outside the gene matches: 2. The CDR3 is CASSVSGGGTDTQYF. The CDR3 bases are TGTGCCAGCAGCGTTAGCGGGGGGGGCACAGATACGCAGTATTTT.

The chain employs TRBV28 and TRBJ2-3; D is uncertain. Germline V gene sequence: CDR1 MDHEN, CDR2 SYDVKM. There are 17 residues in the CDR3. V shed 5 bases and J shed 0 bases, with 18 bases lying between them. The CDR3 protein is CASSLPGDSSSTDTQYF. The CDR3 nucleotides read TGTGCCAGCAGTCTCCCCGGAGACTCTTCTAGCACAGATACGCAGTATTTT.

This clone showed up just a few times. The chain couples TRBV7-2 to TRBJ1-2; D unclear. Germline V gene data show CDR1 as SGHTA and CDR2 as FQGNSA. V was trimmed by 5 bases and J by 5 bases, leaving 24 bases between them. The CDR3 length is 17 residues. This CDR3 reads CASSPKTGLLVGYGYTF. CDR3 DNA sequence: TGTGCCAGCAGCCCAAAAACGGGCCTCTTAGTTGGGTATGGCTACACCTTC. Looking up the rest from reference TRBV7-2 and TRBJ1-2 gives the full variable domain: GAGVSQSPSNKVTEKGKDVELRCDPISGHTALYWYRQSLGQGLEFLIYFQGNSAPDKSGLPSDRFSAERTGGSVSTLTIQRTQQEDSAVYLCASSPKTGLLVGYGYTFGSGTRLTVV.

The V gene is TRBV7-8, the J gene TRBJ1-2; 8 bases fit TRBD1. The trim removed 7 bases at V and 2 bases at J, leaving 15 bases unmatched. The CDR3 totals 17 residues. CDR1 is SGHVS and CDR2 is FQNEAQ in the germline V gene. In DNA form, the CDR3 reads TGTGCCAGCATACTAAACCCGACAGGGGTGTCCAACTATGGCTACACCTTC. Translated, it gives CASILNPTGVSNYGYTF.

The chain is built from TRBV6-6 and TRBJ1-1, with 7 bases lining up with TRBD1. Per germline, CDR1 MNHNY and CDR2 SVGAGI (reference sequence). Germline trimming cut 6 bases from V and 1 base from J; bases unmatched to any gene: 8. The CDR3 covers 15 residues. CDR3 protein: CASRQDRDWNTEAFF. CDR3 in DNA: TGTGCCAGCAGACAAGACAGGGATTGGAACACTGAAGCTTTCTTT.